This TCR beta chain was identified in a study of regulatory T cells in long-lasting Graves disease. HTBI primers from iRepertoire and Arm-PCR of CDR3 regions yielded the TCR beta libraries. One entry per CDR3 protein, called by TCRdb with MiXCR from the multiplex PCR reads. The sample includes 530,000 or so distinct CDR3 sequences, roughly 14% of them seen just once. Study findings and constraints: There was favoring of TRBV28, TRBJ1-2 and TRBJ2-5 in persistent disease.

In its sample, this clonotype was seen many times. Its antigen remains unknown. The V segment lost 4 bases and the J segment 2 bases; nucleotides outside the gene matches: 9. Germline loops: CDR1 SEHNR, CDR2 FQNEAQ (reference sequence). The CDR3 is 16 amino acids. Time point denoted: newly diagnosed GD, antithyroid drugs for less than 3 months. Construction of the TCR library relied on RNA isolated from PBMCs. A further study also used this sample, focusing on T cells in Graves' hyperthyroidism and ophthalmopathy.

The rearrangement links TRBV7-9 to TRBJ2-7; 9 nucleotides match TRBD1. The source of this sequence is a man aged 30 to 39 with Graves disease. The source was peripheral blood mononuclear cells (PBMCs), collected at new diagnosis, from a patient treated with antithyroid drugs. The CDR3, as DNA: TGTGCCAGCAGCTCCCAAACCGGGACAGGGCCCTACGAGCAGTACTTC. The encoded protein is CASSSQTGTGPYEQYF.